This TCR beta chain was found in a study of a mutant IDH1 vaccine in newly diagnosed glioma. As for the study in general: Patients under treatment included about 60% males and about 40% females and had a mean age of around 43 years. Earlier therapy was either radiotherapy, temozolomide, or both, and most got both. Study conclusions and caveats: A vaccine-induced immune response developed in about 94% of the patients.

Repertoires were generated with immunoSEQ multiplex PCR, while TCRdb's copy carries only in-frame clones and drops some. The sample has around 70,000 clones, 70% to 90% seen once. The CDR3 extends over 15 amino acids. V was pared by 4 bases and J by 7 bases, with 15 bases between. Germline CDR1 and CDR2: SGHRS and YFSETQ. To note about this clone: Its antigen is unidentified.

Time point here: week 35, safety follow-up. The investigators gave 300 ug of mutant IDH1 20-mer peptide in each vaccine dose, together with topical imiquimod. The source material was PBMCs, sampled from a glioma patient whose treatment included an IDH1 peptide vaccine. J is TRBJ1-6 and V is TRBV5-1; the D is unclear. This receptor was taken from a man in his thirties or forties with glioma. The CDR3: CASSPSGIGNSPLHF. CDR3 coding DNA: TGCGCCAGCAGCCCATCGGGGATCGGAAATTCACCCCTCCACTTT.